This T cell receptor (beta chain) was obtained from a study of blood T cells in healthy people across ages. Study context: In model experiments, template switching was able to capture about one barcoded beta molecule for every two T cells that were present.

This clonotype has only a few counts. Using a J-beta primer mix together with a sample-barcoded 5' primer, a second PCR was run for roughly 7 to 12 cycles. Via MiXCR, TCRdb re-called the 5' RACE reads, giving one row per CDR3 protein. The repertoire has 1,300,000 or so distinct CDR3 sequences, around 59% of them found once; the top ten carry more than 6%. The receptor was isolated from a man younger than 30 in good health. The sample consisted of blood.

The CDR3 coding sequence is TGCAGCGTCGGGACAGCCGCCTACGAGCAGTACTTC. Protein sequence: CSVGTAAYEQYF. This rearrangement joins TRBV29-1 to TRBJ2-7, with 7 bases that match TRBD1. The CDR3 contains 12 residues. CDR1 is SQVTM, CDR2 ANQGSEA, per germline. Trimming took 6 bases from V and 2 from J; bases not matched to a gene: 4.